Included here is one TCR beta chain sequence, with context. Produced via immunoSEQ multiplex PCR; TCRdb's table is partial and in-frame only. Of about 160,000 clones in the sample, roughly 90% were seen once. These data are taken from a study of blood T cell repertoires in COVID-19. The germline CDR1 and CDR2 sequences are WNHNN and SYGVQD (reference sequence). The CDR3 is 15 residues long. The V end was cut by 4 bases, the J end by 5 bases, with 17 bases between. This TCR was sampled from a woman in her seventies with acute or convalescent COVID-19. The rearrangement links TRBV10-1 to TRBJ2-5; perhaps TRBD1 as D (5 bases). Sequencing used peripheral blood. CDR3 DNA: TGCGCCAGCAGTGGACTCCGTCAGGGCTCGGAGACCCAGTACTTC. Its protein product is CASSGLRQGSETQYF.